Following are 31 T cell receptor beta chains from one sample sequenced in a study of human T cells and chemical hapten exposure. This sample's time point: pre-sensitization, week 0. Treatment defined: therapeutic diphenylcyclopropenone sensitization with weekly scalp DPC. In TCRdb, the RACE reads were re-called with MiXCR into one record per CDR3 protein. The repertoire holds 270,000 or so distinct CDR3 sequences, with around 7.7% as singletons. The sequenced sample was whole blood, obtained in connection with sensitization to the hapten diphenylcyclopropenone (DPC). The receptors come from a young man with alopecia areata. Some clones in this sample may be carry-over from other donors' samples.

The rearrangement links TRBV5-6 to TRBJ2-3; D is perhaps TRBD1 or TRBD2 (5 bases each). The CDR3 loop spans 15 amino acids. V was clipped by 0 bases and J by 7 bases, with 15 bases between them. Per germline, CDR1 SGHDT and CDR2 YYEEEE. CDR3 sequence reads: CASSLVRGGRYTQYF. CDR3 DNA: TGTGCCAGCAGCTTGGTTCGTGGGGGACGCTATACGCAGTATTTT.

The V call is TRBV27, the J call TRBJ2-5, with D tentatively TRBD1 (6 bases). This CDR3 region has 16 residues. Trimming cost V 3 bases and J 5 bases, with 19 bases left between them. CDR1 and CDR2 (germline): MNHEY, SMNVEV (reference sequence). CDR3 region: CASSFNGAGQGETQYF. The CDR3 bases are TGTGCCAGCAGTTTTAATGGTGCGGGTCAGGGGGAGACCCAGTACTTC.

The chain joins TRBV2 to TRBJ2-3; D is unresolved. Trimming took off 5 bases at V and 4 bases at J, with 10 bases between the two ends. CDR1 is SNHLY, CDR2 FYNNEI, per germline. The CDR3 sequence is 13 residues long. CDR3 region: CASSRMTADTQYF. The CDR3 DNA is TGTGCCAGCAGTCGAATGACGGCAGATACGCAGTATTTT. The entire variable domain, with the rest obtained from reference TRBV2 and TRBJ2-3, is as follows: EPEVTQTPSHQVTQMGQEVILRCVPISNHLYFYWYRQILGQKVEFLVSFYNNEISEKSEIFDDQFSVERPDGSNFTLKIRSTKLEDSAMYFCASSRMTADTQYFGPGTRLTVL.

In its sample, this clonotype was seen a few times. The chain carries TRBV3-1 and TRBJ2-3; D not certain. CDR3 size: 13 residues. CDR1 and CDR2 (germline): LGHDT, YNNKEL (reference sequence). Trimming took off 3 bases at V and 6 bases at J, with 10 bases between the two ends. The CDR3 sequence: CASSQGLGDTQYF. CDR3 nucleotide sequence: TGTGCCAGCAGCCAGGGCCTTGGTGATACGCAGTATTTT.

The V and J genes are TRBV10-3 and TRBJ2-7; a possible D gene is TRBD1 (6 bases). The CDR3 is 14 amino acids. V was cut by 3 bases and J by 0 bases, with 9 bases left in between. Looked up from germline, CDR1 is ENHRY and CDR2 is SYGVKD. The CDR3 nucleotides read TGTGCCATCAGTGACCAGGGGCCCTCCTACGAGCAGTACTTC. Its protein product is CAISDQGPSYEQYF.

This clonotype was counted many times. This CDR3 reads CASSQGDRGEAFF. DNA for the CDR3: TGTGCCAGCAGCCAAGGGGACAGGGGAGAAGCTTTCTTT. This chain links TRBV7-9 with TRBJ1-1, with 10 bases matching TRBD1. This CDR3 has 13 amino acids. Per germline, CDR1 SEHNR and CDR2 FQNEAQ (reference sequence). J was trimmed by 8 bases and V by 5 bases; bases with no gene match: 5. The complete variable domain, with remaining parts taken from reference TRBV7-9 and TRBJ1-1, reads DTGVSQNPRHKITKRGQNVTFRCDPISEHNRLYWYRQTLGQGPEFLTYFQNEAQLEKSRLLSDRFSAERPKGSFSTLEIQRTEQGDSAMYLCASSQGDRGEAFFGQGTRLTVV.

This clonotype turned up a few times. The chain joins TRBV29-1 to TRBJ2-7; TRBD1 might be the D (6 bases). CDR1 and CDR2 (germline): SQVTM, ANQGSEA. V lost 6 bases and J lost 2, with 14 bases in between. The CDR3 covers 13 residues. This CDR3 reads CSVQGGETYEQYF. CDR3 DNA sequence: TGCAGCGTACAGGGTGGGGAAACCTACGAGCAGTACTTC.

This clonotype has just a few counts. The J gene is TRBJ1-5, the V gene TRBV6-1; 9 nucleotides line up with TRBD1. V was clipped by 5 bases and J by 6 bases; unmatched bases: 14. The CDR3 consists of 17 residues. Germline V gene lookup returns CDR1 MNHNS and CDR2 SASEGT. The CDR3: CASSFSRGQGAGQPQHF. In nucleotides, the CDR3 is TGTGCCAGCAGTTTTTCTAGGGGACAGGGAGCGGGTCAGCCCCAGCATTTT.

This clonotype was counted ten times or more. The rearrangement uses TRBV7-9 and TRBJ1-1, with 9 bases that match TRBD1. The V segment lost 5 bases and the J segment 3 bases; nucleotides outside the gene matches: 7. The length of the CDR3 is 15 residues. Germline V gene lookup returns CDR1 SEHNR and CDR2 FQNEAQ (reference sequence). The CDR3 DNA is TGTGCCAGCAGCCAAGAGGGGACAGGGTACACTGAAGCTTTCTTT. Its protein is CASSQEGTGYTEAFF.

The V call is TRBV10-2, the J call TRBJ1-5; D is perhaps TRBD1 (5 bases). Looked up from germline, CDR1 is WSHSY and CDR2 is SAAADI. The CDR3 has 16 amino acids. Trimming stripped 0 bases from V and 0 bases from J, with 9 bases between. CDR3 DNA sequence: TGCGCCAGCAGTGAGTCTGGAGGGGATAGCAATCAGCCCCAGCATTTT. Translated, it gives CASSESGGDSNQPQHF.

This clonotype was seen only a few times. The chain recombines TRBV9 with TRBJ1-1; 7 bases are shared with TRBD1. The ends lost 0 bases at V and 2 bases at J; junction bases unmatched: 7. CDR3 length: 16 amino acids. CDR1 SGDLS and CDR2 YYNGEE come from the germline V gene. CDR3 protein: CASSVDTGELNTEAFF. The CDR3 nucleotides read TGTGCCAGCAGCGTAGATACAGGGGAACTCAACACTGAAGCTTTCTTT.

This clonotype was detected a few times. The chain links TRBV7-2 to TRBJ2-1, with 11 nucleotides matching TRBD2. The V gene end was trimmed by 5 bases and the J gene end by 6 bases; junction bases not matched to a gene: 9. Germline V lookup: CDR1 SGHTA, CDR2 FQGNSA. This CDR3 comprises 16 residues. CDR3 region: CASSPIAGGPFNEQFF. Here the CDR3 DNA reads TGTGCCAGCAGCCCGATAGCGGGGGGGCCTTTCAATGAGCAGTTCTTC.

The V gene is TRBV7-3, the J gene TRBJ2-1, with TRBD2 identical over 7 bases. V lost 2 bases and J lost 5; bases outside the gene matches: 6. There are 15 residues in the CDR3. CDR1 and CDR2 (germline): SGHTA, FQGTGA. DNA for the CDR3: TGTGCCAGCAGCTTACGGACTAGTTCCCACAATGAGCAGTTCTTC. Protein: CASSLRTSSHNEQFF.

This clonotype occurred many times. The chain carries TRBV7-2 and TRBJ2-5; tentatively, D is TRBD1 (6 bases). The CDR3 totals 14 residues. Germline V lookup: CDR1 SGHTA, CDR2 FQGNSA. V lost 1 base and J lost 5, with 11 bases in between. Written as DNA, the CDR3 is TGTGCCAGCAGCTTAGGAGTAGGGGGTGAGACCCAGTACTTC. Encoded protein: CASSLGVGGETQYF.

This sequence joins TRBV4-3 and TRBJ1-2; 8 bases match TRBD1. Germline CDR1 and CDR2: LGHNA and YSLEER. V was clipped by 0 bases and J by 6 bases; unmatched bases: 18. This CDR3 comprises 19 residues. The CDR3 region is CASSQDSGVGTGNGNGYTF. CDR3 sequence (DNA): TGCGCCAGCAGCCAAGATTCCGGTGTAGGGACAGGAAATGGAAATGGCTACACCTTC.

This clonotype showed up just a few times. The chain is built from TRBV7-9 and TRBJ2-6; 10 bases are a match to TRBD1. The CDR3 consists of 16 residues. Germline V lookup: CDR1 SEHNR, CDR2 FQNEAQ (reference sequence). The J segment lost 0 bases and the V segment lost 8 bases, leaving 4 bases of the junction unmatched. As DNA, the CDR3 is TGTGCCAGCGGACAGGGGGTATTCTCTGGGGCCAACGTCCTGACTTTC. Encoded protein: CASGQGVFSGANVLTF.

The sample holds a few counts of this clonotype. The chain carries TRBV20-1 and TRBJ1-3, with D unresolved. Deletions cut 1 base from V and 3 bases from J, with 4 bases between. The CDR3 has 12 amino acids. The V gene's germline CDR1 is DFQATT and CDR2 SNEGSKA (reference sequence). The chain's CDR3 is CSARGVGNTIYF. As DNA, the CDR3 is TGCAGTGCTAGAGGGGTTGGAAACACCATATATTTT.

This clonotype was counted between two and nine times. CDR3 sequence (DNA): TGTGCCAGCAGCACTGGCCCGATTGGCGAGCAGTACGTC. Residues: CASSTGPIGEQYV. The chain links TRBV5-4 to TRBJ2-7, with D hard to call. This CDR3 spans 13 amino acids. Deletions cut 4 bases from V and 6 bases from J, with 14 bases between. The germline gives CDR1 SGHNT, CDR2 YYREEE (reference sequence).

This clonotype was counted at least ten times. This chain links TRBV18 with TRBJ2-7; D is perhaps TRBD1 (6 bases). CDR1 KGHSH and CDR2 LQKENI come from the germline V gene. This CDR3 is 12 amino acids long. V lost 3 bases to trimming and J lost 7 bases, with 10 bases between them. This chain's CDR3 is CASSPIGTEQYF. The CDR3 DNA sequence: TGTGCCAGCTCACCGATCGGGACAGAGCAGTACTTC.

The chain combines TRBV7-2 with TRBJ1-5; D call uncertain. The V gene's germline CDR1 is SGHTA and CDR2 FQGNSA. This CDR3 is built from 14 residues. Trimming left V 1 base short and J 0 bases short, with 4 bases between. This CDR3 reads CASSLDVSNQPQHF. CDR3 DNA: TGTGCCAGCAGCTTAGATGTTAGCAATCAGCCCCAGCATTTT.

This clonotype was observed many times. The CDR3 sequence is CASSRRGGVSYEQYV. The CDR3 DNA is TGTGCCAGCAGCCGTCGTGGAGGAGTCTCCTACGAGCAGTACGTC. The chain is built from TRBV3-1 and TRBJ2-7; a weak D match, TRBD2 (5 bases). Per germline, CDR1 LGHDT and CDR2 YNNKEL (reference sequence). This CDR3 comprises 15 residues. V lost 4 bases and J lost 0, with 13 bases in between.

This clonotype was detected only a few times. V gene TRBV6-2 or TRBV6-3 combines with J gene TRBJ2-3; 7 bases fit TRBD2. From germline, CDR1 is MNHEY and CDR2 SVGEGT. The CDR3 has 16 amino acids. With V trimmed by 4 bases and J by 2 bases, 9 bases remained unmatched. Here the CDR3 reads CASSLSLAEITDTQYF. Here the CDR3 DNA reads TGTGCCAGCAGTTTATCCCTAGCGGAGATCACAGATACGCAGTATTTT.

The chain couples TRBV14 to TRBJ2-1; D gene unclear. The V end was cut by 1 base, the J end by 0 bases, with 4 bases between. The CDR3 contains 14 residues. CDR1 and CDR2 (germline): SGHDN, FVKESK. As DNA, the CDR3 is TGTGCCAGCAGCCAAGGCTACTCCTACAATGAGCAGTTCTTC. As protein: CASSQGYSYNEQFF.

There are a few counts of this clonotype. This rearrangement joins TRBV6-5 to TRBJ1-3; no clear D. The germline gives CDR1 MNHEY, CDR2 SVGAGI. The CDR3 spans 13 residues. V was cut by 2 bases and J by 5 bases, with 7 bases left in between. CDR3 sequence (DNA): TGTGCCAGCAGTTACCAAGATCGAAACACCATATATTTT. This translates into CASSYQDRNTIYF.

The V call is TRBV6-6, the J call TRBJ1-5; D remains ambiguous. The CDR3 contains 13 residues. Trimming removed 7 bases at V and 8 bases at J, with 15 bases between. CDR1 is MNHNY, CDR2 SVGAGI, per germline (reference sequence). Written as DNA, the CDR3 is TGTGCCAGCAAGGAGGGCCTCGAAAAGCCCCAGCATTTT. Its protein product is CASKEGLEKPQHF.

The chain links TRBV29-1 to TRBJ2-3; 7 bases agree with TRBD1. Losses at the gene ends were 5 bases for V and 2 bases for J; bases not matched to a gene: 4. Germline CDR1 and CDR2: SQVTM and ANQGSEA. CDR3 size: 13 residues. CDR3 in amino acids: CSVRDRLTDTQYF. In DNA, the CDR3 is TGCAGCGTTAGGGACAGACTCACAGATACGCAGTATTTT.

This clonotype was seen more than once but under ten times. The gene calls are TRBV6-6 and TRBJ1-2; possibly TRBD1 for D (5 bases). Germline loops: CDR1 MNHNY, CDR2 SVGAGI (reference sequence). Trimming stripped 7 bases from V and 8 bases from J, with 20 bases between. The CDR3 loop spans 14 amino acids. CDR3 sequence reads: CASNEPRDPHGYTF. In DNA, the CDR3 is TGTGCCAGCAATGAACCCCGGGACCCTCACGGCTACACCTTC.

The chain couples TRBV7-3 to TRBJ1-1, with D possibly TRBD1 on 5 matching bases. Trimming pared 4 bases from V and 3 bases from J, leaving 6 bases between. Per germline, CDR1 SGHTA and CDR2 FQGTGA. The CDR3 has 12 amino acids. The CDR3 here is CASSWGDTEAFF. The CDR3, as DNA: TGTGCCAGCAGCTGGGGGGACACTGAAGCTTTCTTT.

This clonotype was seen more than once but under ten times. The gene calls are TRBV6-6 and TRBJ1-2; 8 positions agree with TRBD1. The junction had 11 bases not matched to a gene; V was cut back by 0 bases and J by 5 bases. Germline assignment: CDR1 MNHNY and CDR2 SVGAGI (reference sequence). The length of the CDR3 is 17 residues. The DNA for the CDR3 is TGTGCCAGCAGTTACTCGGTAGTTAGACAGGGGAATTATGGCTACACCTTC. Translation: CASSYSVVRQGNYGYTF.

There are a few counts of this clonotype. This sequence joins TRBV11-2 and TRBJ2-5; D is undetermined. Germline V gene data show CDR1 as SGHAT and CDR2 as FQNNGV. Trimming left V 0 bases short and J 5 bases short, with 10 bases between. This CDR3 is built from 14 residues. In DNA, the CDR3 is TGTGCCAGCAGCTTAGACAAGGTTTCTGAGACCCAGTACTTC. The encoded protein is CASSLDKVSETQYF.

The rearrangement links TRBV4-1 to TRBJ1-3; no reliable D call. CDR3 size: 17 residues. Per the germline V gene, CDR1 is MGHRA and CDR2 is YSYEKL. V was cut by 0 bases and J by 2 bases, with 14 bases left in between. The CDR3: CASSQDPPVRTGNTIYF. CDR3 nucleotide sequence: TGCGCCAGCAGCCAAGATCCTCCGGTTAGGACTGGAAACACCATATATTTT.